Listed here are 20 T cell receptor beta chains from one sample, sequenced in a study of T cell responses to AZD1222 COVID-19 vaccine. Here immunoSEQ multiplex PCR was the method, and the copy in TCRdb shows in-frame clones only, minus some. The sample records 58,000 or so clones, 84% being singletons. Specimen: peripheral blood, collected on day 0 of AZD1222 vaccination. The receptors come from an adult in good health.

The J gene is TRBJ2-7, the V gene TRBV5-1, with a possible D match to TRBD2 (5 bases). V lost 0 bases, J lost 9 bases, and 19 bases lay in between. The CDR3 covers 15 residues. The V gene's germline CDR1 is SGHRS and CDR2 YFSETQ. The CDR3 bases are TGCGCCAGCAGCTTGGCCGAGGGCCTCGCGGTAGGGCAGTACTTC. Translating gives CASSLAEGLAVGQYF.

The J gene is TRBJ2-2, the V gene TRBV7-7, with TRBD1 identical over 10 bases. V shed 5 bases, J shed 5 bases, and the junction held 5 bases outside the gene matches. Germline CDR1 reads SSHAT; CDR2 reads FNYEAQ (reference sequence). The CDR3 runs to 15 residues. In DNA, the CDR3 is TGTGCCAGCAGCGCCGGGACAGGGGTTACCGGGGAGCTGTTTTTT. This encodes CASSAGTGVTGELFF. Full variable domain (rest looked up from reference TRBV7-7 and TRBJ2-2): GAGVSQSPRYKVTKRGQDVTLRCDPISSHATLYWYQQALGQGPEFLTYFNYEAQPDKSGLPSDRFSAERPEGSISTLTIQRTEQRDSAMYRCASSAGTGVTGELFFGEGSRLTVL.

This clone showed up just a few times. CDR3 amino acids: CASSQGNSPLHF. CDR3 bases: TGTGCCAGCTCACAGGGAAATTCACCCCTCCACTTT. This sequence joins TRBV18 and TRBJ1-6, with no clear D. This CDR3 is 12 amino acids long. V lost 4 bases and J 7 bases, leaving 5 bases between the germline ends. Germline V lookup: CDR1 KGHSH, CDR2 LQKENI. Looking up the rest from reference TRBV18 and TRBJ1-6 gives the full variable domain: NAGVMQNPRHLVRRRGQEARLRCSPMKGHSHVYWYRQLPEEGLKFMVYLQKENIIDESGMPKERFSAEFPKEGPSILRIQQVVRGDSAAYFCASSQGNSPLHFGNGTRLTVT.

V is TRBV5-4 and J is TRBJ1-5; TRBD1 matches at 9 bases. V was clipped by 4 bases and J by 6 bases; unmatched bases: 14. Germline loops: CDR1 SGHNT, CDR2 YYREEE (reference sequence). This CDR3 region has 17 residues. In DNA form, the CDR3 reads TGTGCCAGCAGCCCAACGGACAGGGGCGCGGGTAGTCAGCCCCAGCATTTT. It translates to CASSPTDRGAGSQPQHF. The full variable domain, in which reference TRBV5-4 and TRBJ1-5 provide the parts outside the CDR3, is ETGVTQSPTHLIKTRGQQVTLRCSSQSGHNTVSWYQQALGQGPQFIFQYYREEENGRGNFPPRFSGLQFPNYSSELNVNALELDDSALYLCASSPTDRGAGSQPQHFGDGTRLSIL.

This clone showed up just a few times. The chain combines TRBV27 with TRBJ2-7; 9 bases line up with TRBD1. CDR1 and CDR2 from the germline V gene are MNHEY and SMNVEV (reference sequence). The CDR3 extends over 17 amino acids. Losses at the gene ends were 2 bases for V and 4 bases for J; bases not matched to a gene: 12. The CDR3 region is CASSLGSGQGGFYEQYF. CDR3 DNA: TGTGCCAGCAGTTTAGGATCGGGACAGGGTGGTTTTTACGAGCAGTACTTC.

The chain recombines TRBV11-2 with TRBJ1-2, with 8 bases aligning to TRBD1. V was clipped by 4 bases and J by 4 bases; unmatched bases: 11. Germline CDR1 and CDR2: SGHAT and FQNNGV. The CDR3 runs 16 residues. The CDR3 sequence: CASSSSPGQDFYGYTF. DNA of the CDR3: TGTGCCAGCAGCTCCTCCCCGGGACAGGATTTCTATGGCTACACCTTC.

This clone was seen only a few times. The rearrangement uses TRBV5-1 and TRBJ1-1, with D unclear. CDR1 and CDR2 (germline): SGHRS, YFSETQ. The CDR3 is 15 amino acids. Trimming removed 0 bases at V and 0 bases at J, with 9 bases between. CDR3 in amino acids: CASSLARAMNTEAFF. CDR3 coding DNA: TGCGCCAGCAGCTTGGCTCGGGCCATGAACACTGAAGCTTTCTTT.

The rearrangement links TRBV2 to TRBJ1-1; 11 bases align to TRBD1. The length of the CDR3 is 15 residues. With V trimmed by 4 bases and J by 3 bases, 4 bases remained unmatched. CDR1 is SNHLY, CDR2 FYNNEI, per germline. The CDR3 spells CASSGTGGGDTEAFF. CDR3 sequence (DNA): TGTGCCAGCAGTGGGACAGGGGGCGGGGACACTGAAGCTTTCTTT.

This chain joins TRBV28 and TRBJ1-2; 7 bases agree with TRBD1. Germline lookup yields CDR1 MDHEN and CDR2 SYDVKM. This CDR3 is 12 amino acids long. The junction had 3 bases not matched to a gene; V was cut back by 10 bases and J by 1 base. CDR3 bases: TGTGCCACTAACAGGGGTAACTATGGCTACACCTTC. Translating it yields CATNRGNYGYTF.

This chain joins TRBV10-3 and TRBJ2-1; D unresolved. Trimming left V 6 bases short and J 10 bases short, with 19 bases between. The CDR3 sequence is 14 residues long. The V gene's germline CDR1 is ENHRY and CDR2 SYGVKD. In DNA form, the CDR3 reads TGTGCCATCAGGACCCAGGACCGGGTAGGGGAGCAGTTCTTC. This gives the protein CAIRTQDRVGEQFF.

The CDR3 here is CASSLSGTDTQYF. CDR3 DNA sequence: TGCGCCAGCAGCTTGTCTGGCACAGATACGCAGTATTTT. V gene TRBV5-1 combines with J gene TRBJ2-3; D is unclear. Per germline, CDR1 SGHRS and CDR2 YFSETQ. V lost 1 base, J lost 1 base, and 4 bases lay in between. The CDR3 has 13 amino acids.

The V call is TRBV4-1, the J call TRBJ1-2; D gene ambiguous. V lost 1 base and J lost 4, with 10 bases in between. CDR3 size: 14 residues. The germline gives CDR1 MGHRA, CDR2 YSYEKL. CDR3 in DNA: TGCGCCAGCAGCCAAGGCCGCCGCGGCTATGGCTACACCTTC. This gives the protein CASSQGRRGYGYTF.

The chain joins TRBV4-1 to TRBJ1-2; 7 positions agree with TRBD1. V dropped 1 base and J dropped 0; count of bases not matched to a gene: 2. Germline lookup yields CDR1 MGHRA and CDR2 YSYEKL. The CDR3 has 15 amino acids. CDR3 amino acids: CASSQGDSTNYGYTF. The CDR3 DNA sequence: TGCGCCAGCAGCCAAGGGGACAGTACTAACTATGGCTACACCTTC.

CDR3 protein: CASSRAARVFADTQYF. The CDR3 DNA reads TGTGCCAGCAGTCGGGCCGCGAGGGTTTTTGCGGATACGCAGTATTTT. V gene TRBV2 combines with J gene TRBJ2-3; TRBD2 might be the D (5 bases). Germline V gives CDR1 SNHLY, CDR2 FYNNEI. There are 16 residues in the CDR3. Trimming shortened V by 5 bases and J by 6 bases, and 21 bases separated the two germline ends.

V gene TRBV2 combines with J gene TRBJ1-6; no definite D call. The CDR3 covers 15 residues. The germline V gene has CDR1 SNHLY and CDR2 FYNNEI. The V end lost 3 bases, the J end lost 7 bases, and 13 bases lay between the germline ends. DNA of the CDR3: TGTGCCAGCAGTGAGTTTGAGGGCGGGAATTCACCCCTCCACTTT. This sequence encodes CASSEFEGGNSPLHF.

The V and J genes are TRBV2 and TRBJ2-7, with no clear D. This CDR3 has 12 residues. V gave up 8 bases and J gave up 3 bases, with 11 bases separating them. Germline values: CDR1 SNHLY, CDR2 FYNNEI. The CDR3 coding sequence is TGTGCCAGCGTATGGGATAACTACGAGCAGTACTTC. Translating it yields CASVWDNYEQYF. Combining the CDR3 with reference TRBV2 and TRBJ2-7 gives the whole variable domain EPEVTQTPSHQVTQMGQEVILRCVPISNHLYFYWYRQILGQKVEFLVSFYNNEISEKSEIFDDQFSVERPDGSNFTLKIRSTKLEDSAMYFCASVWDNYEQYFGPGTRLTVT.

The chain carries TRBV7-6 and TRBJ1-1; TRBD1 aligns across 7 bases. In germline, CDR1 is SGHVS, CDR2 FNYEAQ. CDR3 length: 14 residues. V lost 5 bases, J lost 1 base, and 4 bases stayed unmatched. CDR3 nucleotides: TGTGCCAGCAGCGCCTACAGGGGGAACACTGAAGCTTTCTTT. Translation gives CASSAYRGNTEAFF.

The rearrangement uses TRBV21-1 and TRBJ2-4; the table's D call of TRBD1 was not tested on the DNA. TRBV21-1 represents a pseudogene. CDR3 length: 14 residues. CDR3 protein: CASSKDRAKNIQYF. The CDR3 DNA reads TGTGCCAGCAGCAAAGACAGGGCCAAAAACATTCAGTACTTC.

This chain connects TRBV25-1 to TRBJ1-1; D is unresolved. CDR1 is MGHDK and CDR2 is SYGVNS in the germline V gene. With 3 bases removed from V and 4 bases from J, the gap between germline ends came to 9 bases. The CDR3 totals 13 residues. CDR3 residues: CASSDGVPTEAFF. CDR3 bases: TGTGCCAGCAGTGATGGTGTGCCCACTGAAGCTTTCTTT.

CDR3 residues: CAWSVRRGQGTDTQYF. Written as DNA, the CDR3 is TGTGCCTGGAGTGTACGGAGGGGACAGGGAACAGATACGCAGTATTTT. The chain recombines TRBV30 with TRBJ2-3; TRBD1 agrees at 9 bases. Losses at the gene ends were 0 bases for V and 3 bases for J; bases not matched to a gene: 7. CDR1 is GTSNPN and CDR2 is SVGIG in the germline V gene (reference sequence). CDR3 length: 16 amino acids.